Listed here is a single T cell receptor beta chain. CDR3 length: 15 residues. CDR1 SNHLY and CDR2 FYNNEI come from the germline V gene. The V segment lost 6 bases and the J segment 1 base; nucleotides outside the gene matches: 7. This record comes from a study of blood T cell repertoires in COVID-19. All enrollees were roughly 18 to 90 years old and from fewer than 30 US areas. Membership in each cohort depended on participant-reported clinical history. Original analysis: Amplified reference gene primers provided the basis for estimating nucleated cell counts. The assay was immunoSEQ multiplex PCR, and TCRdb's table has in-frame clones only and misses some. Clone size and V and J calls were adopted from that table, with D and trimming inferred from the DNA. The sample includes about 400,000 clones, about 87% of them seen just once.

The sample consisted of PBMCs or T cells enriched from blood (not recorded which). The clonotype comes from a woman aged 50 to 60 who had recovered from COVID-19. The chain carries TRBV2 and TRBJ2-7; TRBD1 aligns across 9 bases. CDR3 in amino acids: CASSPGTGSSYEQYF. CDR3 DNA: TGTGCCAGCAGCCCCGGGACAGGGTCATCCTACGAGCAGTACTTC.